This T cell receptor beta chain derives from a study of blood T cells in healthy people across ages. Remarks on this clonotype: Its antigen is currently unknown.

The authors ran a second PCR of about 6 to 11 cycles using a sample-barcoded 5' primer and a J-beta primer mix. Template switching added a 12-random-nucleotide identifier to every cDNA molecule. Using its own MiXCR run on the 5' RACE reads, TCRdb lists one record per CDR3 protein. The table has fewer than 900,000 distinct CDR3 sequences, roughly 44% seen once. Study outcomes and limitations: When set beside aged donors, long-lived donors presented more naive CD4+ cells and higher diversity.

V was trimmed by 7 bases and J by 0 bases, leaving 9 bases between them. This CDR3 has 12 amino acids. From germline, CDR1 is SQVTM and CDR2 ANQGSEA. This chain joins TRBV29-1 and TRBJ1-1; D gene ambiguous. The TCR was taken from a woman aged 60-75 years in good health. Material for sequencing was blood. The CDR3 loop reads CSALGMNTEAFF. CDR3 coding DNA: TGCAGCGCCCTGGGCATGAACACTGAAGCTTTCTTT.